This paragraph covers one T cell receptor beta chain sequence. This entry comes from a study of blood T cell repertoires in COVID-19. Study-wide background: Samples of COVID-19 (acute and convalescent) were obtained from the United States, Italy and Spain. PBMCs, B-cell-depleted T cells, or T cells were the source of the cDNA or gDNA that made up the material.

Germline V lookup: CDR1 MNHEY, CDR2 SMNVEV (reference sequence). V lost 7 bases, J lost 3 bases, and 15 bases lay in between. The CDR3 is 14 residues long. Authors' processing steps: Amplifying reference gene primers gave estimates of nucleated cell counts. Clones were read by immunoSEQ multiplex PCR, and TCRdb kept only the in-frame ones, dropping some. The V and J calls and clone size come from that table; D and trimming were worked out from the DNA. The sample shows approximately 45,000 clones, approximately 85% of them seen only once. The chain couples TRBV27 to TRBJ1-1; a weak D match, TRBD1 (5 bases). The sequence was obtained from a human donor in a cohort sampled during active COVID-19. Sequences were obtained from peripheral blood. The CDR3 nucleotides read TGTGCCAGCAAAAGGACAAGGGTAGACACTGAAGCTTTCTTT. Residues: CASKRTRVDTEAFF.